These 15 T cell receptor beta chains originate from one sample sequenced in a study of CD8+CD57+ T cells in acquired aplastic anemia. An expansion of CD8+CD57+ cells by flow cytometry had been shown in patients chosen for sequencing. TCR beta VDJ and CDR3 profiles were obtained from a genomic DNA template. TCRdb fed the reads into MiXCR, producing one record per CDR3 protein. The sample contains about 200,000 distinct CDR3 sequences, 65% of which appear only once. The sample comprised sorted CD4+, CD8+, or CD8+CD57+ T cells (not recorded which) from PBMCs. The receptor set was obtained from a human donor with aplastic anemia.

This clonotype appeared once. The CDR3 DNA follows: TGTGCCAGCAGCCCCAGGGGGCACGGCACCGGGGAGCTGTTTTTT. Protein: CASSPRGHGTGELFF. The J gene is TRBJ2-2, the V gene TRBV7-3; 8 nucleotides agree with TRBD1. There are 15 residues in the CDR3. The V gene's germline CDR1 is SGHTA and CDR2 FQGTGA. V was clipped by 5 bases and J by 4 bases; unmatched bases: 6.

This clonotype was picked up one time. The genes are TRBV7-9 and TRBJ1-6; TRBD1 might be the D (5 bases). CDR1 SEHNR and CDR2 FQNEAQ come from the germline V gene (reference sequence). With 8 bases removed from V and 10 bases from J, the gap between germline ends came to 12 bases. The CDR3 is made up of 12 amino acids. The CDR3: CASSRDLSPLHF. The CDR3 nucleotides read TGTGCCAGCTCAAGGGACCTCTCACCCCTCCACTTT.

The chain has TRBV7-2 and TRBJ1-5, with 10 bases fitting TRBD1. CDR3 length: 14 amino acids. With V trimmed by 3 bases and J by 7 bases, 3 bases remained unmatched. The germline CDR1 and CDR2 sequences are SGHTA and FQGNSA. CDR3 loop: CASSLGQGWQPQHF. CDR3 coding DNA: TGTGCCAGCAGCTTGGGACAGGGGTGGCAGCCCCAGCATTTT.

As for this clonotype: With a much larger clone just one base away, this may be a read error. V gene TRBV4-1 combines with J gene TRBJ1-5, with TRBD1 matching over 8 bases. The CDR3 sequence is 17 residues long. Germline V gives CDR1 MGHRA, CDR2 YSYEKL. V shed 1 base and J 9 bases; nucleotides not matched to a gene: 14. CDR3 region: CASSQGLTGTGVWPQHF. In DNA form, the CDR3 reads TGCGCCAGCAGCCAAGGCCTTACCGGGACAGGTGTGTGGCCCCAGCATTTT.

The rearrangement joins TRBV2 to TRBJ1-2; TRBD1 is a possible D gene (5 bases). V lost 7 bases and J lost 5, with 14 bases in between. CDR1 and CDR2 (germline): SNHLY, FYNNEI. The CDR3 contains 13 residues. The CDR3 loop reads CASKFGGVYGYTF. Here the CDR3 DNA reads TGTGCCAGCAAATTCGGGGGGGTGTATGGCTACACCTTC.

The chain recombines TRBV7-2 with TRBJ1-4; 9 bases map to TRBD1. V trimming: 5 bases; J trimming: 11 bases; junction bases outside the gene matches: 12. The germline V gene has CDR1 SGHTA and CDR2 FQGNSA. This CDR3 spans 15 amino acids. This chain's CDR3 is CASSALQGAHGKLFF. The CDR3 coding sequence is TGTGCCAGCAGCGCTTTACAGGGGGCGCACGGTAAACTGTTTTTT.

V and J are TRBV15 and TRBJ2-1, with 8 bases matching TRBD2. Looked up from germline, CDR1 is LNHNV and CDR2 is YYDKDF (reference sequence). The CDR3 sequence is 21 residues long. V lost 3 bases and J lost 4; bases outside the gene matches: 23. The chain's CDR3 is CATSSQAQPGAGGGRYNEQFF. Here the CDR3 DNA reads TGTGCCACCAGCAGCCAAGCCCAGCCGGGGGCGGGGGGAGGGAGGTACAATGAGCAGTTCTTC.

The rearrangement links TRBV24-1 to TRBJ2-1; D is unresolved. The CDR3 runs 14 residues. Germline V gene sequence: CDR1 KGHDR, CDR2 SFDVKD. Trimming cost V 9 bases and J 5 bases, with 16 bases left between them. CDR3 region: CATGPRARDNEQFF. As DNA, the CDR3 is TGTGCCACCGGGCCAAGGGCTCGGGACAATGAGCAGTTCTTC.

The rearrangement uses TRBV6-5 and TRBJ1-2; a possible D gene is TRBD1 (6 bases). Trimming pared 5 bases from V and 4 bases from J, leaving 14 bases between. This CDR3 has 14 residues. CDR1 is MNHEY, CDR2 SVGAGI, per germline. The chain's CDR3 is CASSTGRGPYGYTF. CDR3 bases: TGTGCCAGCAGTACGGGACGGGGGCCCTATGGCTACACCTTC.

This chain joins TRBV7-8 and TRBJ2-1, with D possibly matching TRBD2 (5 bases). V was shortened by 4 bases and J by 0 bases, with 13 bases between the two germline ends. CDR1 SGHVS and CDR2 FQNEAQ come from the germline V gene. This CDR3 has 16 residues. The CDR3 is CASSSFSGISYNEQFF. CDR3 DNA sequence: TGTGCCAGCAGCTCCTTCAGCGGAATCTCCTACAATGAGCAGTTCTTC.

In its sample, this clonotype was seen once. The chain uses TRBV7-3 and TRBJ1-1; no firm D call. Germline V gene lookup returns CDR1 SGHTA and CDR2 FQGTGA. Between the trimmed V and J ends, which lost 3 bases and 1 base, there was a span of 9 bases. The CDR3 extends over 14 amino acids. The CDR3 protein is CASSLYWENTEAFF. In DNA, the CDR3 is TGTGCCAGCAGCTTGTATTGGGAGAACACTGAAGCTTTCTTT.

About this clonotype: Germline is not matched at one junction end, which may reflect a read error. Here the CDR3 reads CASSSGGDGYTF. As DNA, the CDR3 is TGTGCCAGCAGTTCAGGGGGCGATGGCTACACCTTC. The chain is built from TRBV10-2 and TRBJ1-2; 8 nucleotides line up with TRBD1. Germline V lookup: CDR1 WSHSY, CDR2 SAAADI. This CDR3 is built from 12 residues.

The chain uses TRBV2 and TRBJ2-7; a weak D match, TRBD1 (5 bases). V lost 0 bases, J lost 5 bases, and 23 bases lay in between. The CDR3 consists of 18 residues. Germline values: CDR1 SNHLY, CDR2 FYNNEI. The CDR3 region has the DNA TGTGCCAGCAGTGAAGCCCAAACTACATTAGGGGAATTGAACGAGCAGTACTTC. Amino acid sequence: CASSEAQTTLGELNEQYF. The full variable domain, its missing parts supplied by reference TRBV2 and TRBJ2-7, is EPEVTQTPSHQVTQMGQEVILRCVPISNHLYFYWYRQILGQKVEFLVSFYNNEISEKSEIFDDQFSVERPDGSNFTLKIRSTKLEDSAMYFCASSEAQTTLGELNEQYFGPGTRLTVT.

The gene calls are TRBV29-1 and TRBJ1-2, with D possibly TRBD1 on 5 matching bases. CDR1 SQVTM and CDR2 ANQGSEA come from the germline V gene. The V end was cut by 4 bases, the J end by 6 bases, with 18 bases between. The CDR3 runs 14 residues. The CDR3 DNA reads TGCAGCGTTGTCATCCTACCGGGGGATAATGGCTACACCTTC. It translates to CSVVILPGDNGYTF.

The V and J genes are TRBV9 and TRBJ1-1, with D perhaps matching TRBD1 (6 bases). Germline loops: CDR1 SGDLS, CDR2 YYNGEE. The V end was cut by 0 bases, the J end by 4 bases, with 19 bases between. The CDR3 runs 17 residues. The CDR3 coding sequence is TGTGCCAGCAGCGTAGAGGTGGGGGCGCTACCCGGCACTGAAGCTTTCTTT. Its translation: CASSVEVGALPGTEAFF.